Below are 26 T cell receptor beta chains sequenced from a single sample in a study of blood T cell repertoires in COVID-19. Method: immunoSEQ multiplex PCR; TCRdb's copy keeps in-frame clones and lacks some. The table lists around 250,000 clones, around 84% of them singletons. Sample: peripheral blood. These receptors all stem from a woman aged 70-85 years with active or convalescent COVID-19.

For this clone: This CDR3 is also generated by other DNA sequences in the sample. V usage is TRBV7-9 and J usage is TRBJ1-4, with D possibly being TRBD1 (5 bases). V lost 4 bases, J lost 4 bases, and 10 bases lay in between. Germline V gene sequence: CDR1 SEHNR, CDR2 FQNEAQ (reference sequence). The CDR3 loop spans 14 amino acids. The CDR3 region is CASSSRALNEKLFF. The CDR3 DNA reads TGTGCCAGCAGCTCCAGGGCTCTTAATGAAAAACTGTTTTTT. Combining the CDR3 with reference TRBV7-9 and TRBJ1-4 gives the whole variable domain DTGVSQNPRHKITKRGQNVTFRCDPISEHNRLYWYRQTLGQGPEFLTYFQNEAQLEKSRLLSDRFSAERPKGSFSTLEIQRTEQGDSAMYLCASSSRALNEKLFFGSGTQLSVL.

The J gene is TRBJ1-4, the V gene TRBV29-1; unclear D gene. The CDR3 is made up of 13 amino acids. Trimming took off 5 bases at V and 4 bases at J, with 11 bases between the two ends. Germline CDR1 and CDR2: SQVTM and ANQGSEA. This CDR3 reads CSVSTELNEKLFF. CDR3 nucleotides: TGCAGCGTTTCCACTGAGCTTAATGAAAAACTGTTTTTT.

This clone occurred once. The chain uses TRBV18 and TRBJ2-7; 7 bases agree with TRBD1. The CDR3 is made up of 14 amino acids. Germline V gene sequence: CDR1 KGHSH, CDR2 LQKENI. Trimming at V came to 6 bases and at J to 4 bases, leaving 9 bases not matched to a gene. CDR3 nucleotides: TGTGCCAGCTCCCGAGGGTTACAGGGGTACGAGCAGTACTTC. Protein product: CASSRGLQGYEQYF. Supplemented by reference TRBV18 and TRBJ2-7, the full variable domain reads NAGVMQNPRHLVRRRGQEARLRCSPMKGHSHVYWYRQLPEEGLKFMVYLQKENIIDESGMPKERFSAEFPKEGPSILRIQQVVRGDSAAYFCASSRGLQGYEQYFGPGTRLTVT.

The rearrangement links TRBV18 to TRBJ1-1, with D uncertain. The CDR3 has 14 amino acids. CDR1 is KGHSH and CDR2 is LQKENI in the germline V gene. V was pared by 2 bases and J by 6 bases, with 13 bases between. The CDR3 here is CASSPFEVLSEAFF. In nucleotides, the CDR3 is TGTGCCAGCTCACCATTTGAGGTTCTCTCTGAAGCTTTCTTT.

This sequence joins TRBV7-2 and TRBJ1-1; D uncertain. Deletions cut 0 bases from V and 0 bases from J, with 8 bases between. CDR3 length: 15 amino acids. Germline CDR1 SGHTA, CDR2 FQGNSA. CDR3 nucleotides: TGTGCCAGCAGCTTAGCAGAGATCATGAACACTGAAGCTTTCTTT. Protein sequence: CASSLAEIMNTEAFF.

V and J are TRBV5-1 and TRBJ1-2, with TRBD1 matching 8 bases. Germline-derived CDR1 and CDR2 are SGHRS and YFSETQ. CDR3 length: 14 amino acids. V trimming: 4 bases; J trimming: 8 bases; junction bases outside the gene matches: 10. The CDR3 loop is CASSTSGGEGGYTF. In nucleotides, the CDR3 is TGCGCCAGCAGCACCTCAGGGGGCGAAGGCGGCTACACCTTC.

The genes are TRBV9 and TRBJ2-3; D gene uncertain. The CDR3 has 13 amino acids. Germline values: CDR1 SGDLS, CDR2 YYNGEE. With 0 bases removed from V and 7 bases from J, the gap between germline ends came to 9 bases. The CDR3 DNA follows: TGTGCCAGCAGCGTAGGGGCCAGAAATACGCAGTATTTT. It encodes CASSVGARNTQYF.

The chain's CDR3 is CASSQDVGRGTVGDTQYF. The CDR3 DNA reads as TGCGCCAGCAGCCAAGACGTTGGCAGGGGAACCGTAGGAGATACGCAGTATTTT. The chain recombines TRBV4-3 with TRBJ2-3; a weak D match, TRBD1 (6 bases). This CDR3 has 18 residues. Germline CDR1 reads LGHNA; CDR2 reads YSLEER. V was clipped by 0 bases and J by 5 bases, with 21 bases between them.

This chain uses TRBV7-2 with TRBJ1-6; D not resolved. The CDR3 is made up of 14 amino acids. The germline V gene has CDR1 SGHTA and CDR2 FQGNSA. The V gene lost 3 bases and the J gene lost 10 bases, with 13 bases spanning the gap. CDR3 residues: CASSFPPEGSPLHF. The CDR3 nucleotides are TGTGCCAGCAGCTTCCCGCCCGAGGGCTCACCCCTCCACTTT.

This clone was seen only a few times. The CDR3 DNA follows: TGTGCCAGCAGGATCAGGGGAGATCATAACTATGGCTACACCTTC. This translates into CASRIRGDHNYGYTF. The chain couples TRBV5-4 to TRBJ1-2; D might be TRBD1 (6 bases). The CDR3 length is 15 residues. Per the germline V gene, CDR1 is SGHNT and CDR2 is YYREEE (reference sequence). Trimming pared 5 bases from V and 1 base from J, leaving 15 bases between.

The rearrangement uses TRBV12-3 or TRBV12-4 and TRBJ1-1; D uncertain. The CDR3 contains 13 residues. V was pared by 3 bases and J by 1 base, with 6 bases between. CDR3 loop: CASSLRQNTEAFF. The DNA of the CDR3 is TGTGCCAGCAGTTTGAGACAGAACACTGAAGCTTTCTTT.

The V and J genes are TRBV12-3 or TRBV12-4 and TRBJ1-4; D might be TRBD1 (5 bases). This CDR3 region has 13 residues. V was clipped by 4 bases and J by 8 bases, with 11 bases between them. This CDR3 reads CASSSGAREKLFF. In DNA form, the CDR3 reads TGTGCCAGCAGTTCTGGGGCAAGGGAAAAACTGTTTTTT.

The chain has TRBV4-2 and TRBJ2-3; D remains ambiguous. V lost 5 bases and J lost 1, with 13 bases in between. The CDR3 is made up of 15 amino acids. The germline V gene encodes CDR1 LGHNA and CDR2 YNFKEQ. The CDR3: CASSSELEGTDTQYF. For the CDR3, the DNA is TGTGCCAGCAGCTCGGAGCTAGAAGGCACAGATACGCAGTATTTT.

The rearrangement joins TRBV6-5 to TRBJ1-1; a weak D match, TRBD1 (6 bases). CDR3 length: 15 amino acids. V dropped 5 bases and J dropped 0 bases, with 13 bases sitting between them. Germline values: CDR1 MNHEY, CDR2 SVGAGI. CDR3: CASSRGKHLNTEAFF. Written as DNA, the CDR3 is TGTGCCAGCAGTAGGGGGAAACACTTGAACACTGAAGCTTTCTTT.

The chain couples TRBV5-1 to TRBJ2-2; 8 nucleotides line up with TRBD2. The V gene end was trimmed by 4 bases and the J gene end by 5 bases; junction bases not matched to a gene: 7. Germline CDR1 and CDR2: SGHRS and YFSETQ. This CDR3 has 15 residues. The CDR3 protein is CASSRIGGATGELFF. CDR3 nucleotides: TGCGCCAGCAGCAGGATCGGGGGGGCAACCGGGGAGCTGTTTTTT.

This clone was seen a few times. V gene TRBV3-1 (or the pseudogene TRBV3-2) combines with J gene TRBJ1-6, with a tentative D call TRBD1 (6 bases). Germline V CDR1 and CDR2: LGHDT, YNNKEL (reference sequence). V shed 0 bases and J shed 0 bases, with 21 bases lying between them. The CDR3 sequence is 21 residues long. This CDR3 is CASSQDIRTDFSSSYNSPLHF. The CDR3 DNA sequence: TGTGCCAGCAGCCAAGATATCCGGACAGACTTTAGTAGCTCCTATAATTCACCCCTCCACTTT.

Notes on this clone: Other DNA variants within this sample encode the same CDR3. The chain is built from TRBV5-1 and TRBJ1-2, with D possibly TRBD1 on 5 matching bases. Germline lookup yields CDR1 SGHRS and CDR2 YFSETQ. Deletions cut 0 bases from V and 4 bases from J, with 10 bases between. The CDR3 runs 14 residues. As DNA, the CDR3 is TGCGCCAGCAGCTTGGGCCAGGGTGGCTATGGCTACACCTTC. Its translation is CASSLGQGGYGYTF.

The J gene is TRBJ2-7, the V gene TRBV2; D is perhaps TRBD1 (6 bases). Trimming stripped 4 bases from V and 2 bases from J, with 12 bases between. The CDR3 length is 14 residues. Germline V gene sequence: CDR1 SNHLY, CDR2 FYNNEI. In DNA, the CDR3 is TGTGCCAGCAGTGCACTGACAGGCACCTACGAGCAGTACTTC. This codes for CASSALTGTYEQYF. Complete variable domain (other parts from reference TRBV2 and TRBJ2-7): EPEVTQTPSHQVTQMGQEVILRCVPISNHLYFYWYRQILGQKVEFLVSFYNNEISEKSEIFDDQFSVERPDGSNFTLKIRSTKLEDSAMYFCASSALTGTYEQYFGPGTRLTVT.

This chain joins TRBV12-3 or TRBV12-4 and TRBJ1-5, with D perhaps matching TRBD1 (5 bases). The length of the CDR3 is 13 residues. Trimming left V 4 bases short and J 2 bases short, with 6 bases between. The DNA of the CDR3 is TGTGCCAGCAGTTGGGGGGGCAATCAGCCCCAGCATTTT. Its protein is CASSWGGNQPQHF.

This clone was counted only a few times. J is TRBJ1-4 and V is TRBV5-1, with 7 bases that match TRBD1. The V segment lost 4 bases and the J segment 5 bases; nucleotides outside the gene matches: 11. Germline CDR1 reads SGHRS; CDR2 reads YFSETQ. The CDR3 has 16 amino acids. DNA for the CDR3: TGCGCCAGCAGCCTCGGATACAGGGGAGCAAATGAAAAACTGTTTTTT. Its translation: CASSLGYRGANEKLFF.

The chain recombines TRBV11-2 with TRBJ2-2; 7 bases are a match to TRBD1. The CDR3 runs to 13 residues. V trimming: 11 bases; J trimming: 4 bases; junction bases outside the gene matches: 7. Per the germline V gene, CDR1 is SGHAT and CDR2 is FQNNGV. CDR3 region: CAYRAGGTGELFF. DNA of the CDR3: TGTGCCTACCGGGCAGGGGGCACCGGGGAGCTGTTTTTT.

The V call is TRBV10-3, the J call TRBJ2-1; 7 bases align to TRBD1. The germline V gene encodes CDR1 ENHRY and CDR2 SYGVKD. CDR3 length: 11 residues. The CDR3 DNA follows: TGTGCGCACAGGGGAAACAATGAGCAGTTCTTC. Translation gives CAHRGNNEQFF.

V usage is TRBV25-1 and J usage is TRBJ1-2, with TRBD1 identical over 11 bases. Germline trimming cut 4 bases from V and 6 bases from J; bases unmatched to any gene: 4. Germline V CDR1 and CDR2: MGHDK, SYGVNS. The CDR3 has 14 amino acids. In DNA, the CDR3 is TGTGCCAGCAGTGGCTGGGACAGGGGGAATGGCTACACCTTC. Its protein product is CASSGWDRGNGYTF.

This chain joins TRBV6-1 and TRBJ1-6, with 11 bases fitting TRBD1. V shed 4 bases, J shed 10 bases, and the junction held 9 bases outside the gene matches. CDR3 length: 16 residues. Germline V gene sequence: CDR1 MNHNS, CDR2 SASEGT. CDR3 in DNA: TGTGCCAGCAGTGTACTCCGGGACAGGGGGAACTCACCCCTCCACTTT. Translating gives CASSVLRDRGNSPLHF.

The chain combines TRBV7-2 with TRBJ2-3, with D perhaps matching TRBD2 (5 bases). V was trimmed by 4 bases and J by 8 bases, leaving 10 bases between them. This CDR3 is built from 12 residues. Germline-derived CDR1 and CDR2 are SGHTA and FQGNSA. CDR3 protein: CASSSQRSTQYF. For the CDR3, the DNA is TGTGCCAGCAGCTCTCAGCGGTCTACGCAGTATTTT.

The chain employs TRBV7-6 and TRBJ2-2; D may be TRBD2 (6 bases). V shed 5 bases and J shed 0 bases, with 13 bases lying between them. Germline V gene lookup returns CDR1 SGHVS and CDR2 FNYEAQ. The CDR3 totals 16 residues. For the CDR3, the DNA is TGTGCCAGCAGCAAAACCGGGACTCCGAACACCGGGGAGCTGTTTTTT. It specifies CASSKTGTPNTGELFF.